This T cell receptor beta chain is drawn from a study of T cells after yellow fever vaccination. Findings of the study overall: The secondary T-cell response peaked on day 5, not day 15, but was weaker.

This clonotype was found a few times. Its matching antigen is unknown. This CDR3 has 13 residues. Trimming pared 7 bases from V and 1 base from J, leaving 11 bases between. Germline CDR1 is LGHDT and CDR2 is YNNKEL (reference sequence). TCRdb passed the 5' RACE reads through MiXCR, listing each CDR3 protein once. The sample includes around 590,000 distinct CDR3 sequences, 9% to 15% of them seen just once. The sequence derives from a young man who received the YFV17D yellow fever vaccine. The chain is built from TRBV3-1 and TRBJ2-7, with D perhaps TRBD2 (5 bases). Material: PBMCs, obtained on the day of the yellow fever booster vaccination. The CDR3 region has the DNA TGTGCCAGCAAAGAGAGCGGATCCTACGAGCAGTACTTC. As protein: CASKESGSYEQYF.